Given below is one T cell receptor beta chain in context. Clones were sequenced by immunoSEQ multiplex PCR, and TCRdb holds only the in-frame ones, with some missing. The sample has about 110,000 clones, 88% seen once. This sample was included in a study of T cell responses to AZD1222 COVID-19 vaccine. Germline-derived CDR1 and CDR2 are SGHRS and YFSETQ. After removal of 4 bases from V and 3 bases from J, the junction contained 7 bases not matched to a gene. The CDR3 is 15 residues long. This specimen was peripheral blood, taken on day 0 of AZD1222 vaccination. This clonotype was obtained from an adult in good health. This chain uses TRBV5-1 with TRBJ2-3; TRBD2 aligns across 8 bases. CDR3 in amino acids: CASSTVAGRTDTQYF. Written as DNA, the CDR3 is TGCGCCAGCAGCACAGTAGCGGGGAGGACAGATACGCAGTATTTT.